This T cell receptor beta chain was sequenced for a study of blood T cell repertoires in COVID-19. Study information: Samples came from the United States, Italy and Spain, spanning acute and convalescent COVID-19. T cells, B-cell-depleted T cells, or PBMCs provided the cDNA or gDNA that served as material.

In the authors' workflow: Researchers report that nucleated cell counts were estimated from reference gene primer amplification. TCRdb keeps only in-frame clones here, not all; method: immunoSEQ multiplex PCR. The D gene and trimming were derived from the DNA, and the V and J assignments and clone size from that table. The table lists around 190,000 clones, approximately 82% of them singletons. Germline V gene sequence: CDR1 SGHRS, CDR2 YFSETQ. V lost 1 base and J lost 1, with 6 bases in between. The CDR3 totals 14 residues. This clone was observed a single time. V and J are TRBV5-1 and TRBJ2-1, with unresolved D. The sample consisted of peripheral blood. The receptor was derived from a human donor in a cohort sampled during active COVID-19. CDR3 region: CASSLIGSYNEQFF. DNA for the CDR3: TGCGCCAGCAGCTTGATCGGGTCCTACAATGAGCAGTTCTTC.